This T cell receptor (beta chain) emerged from a study of blood T cells in healthy people across ages. Study-wide results and limits: Diversity estimates drawn from one million T cells were deemed underestimates. It was not known whether donors were CMV positive (a possible confounder of expanded clonotype changes).

Notes on this clonotype: Its target is not known.

Then a second PCR, running about 6 to 11 cycles, was carried out with a sample-barcoded 5' primer and a J-beta primer mix. One entry per CDR3 protein, called by TCRdb with MiXCR from the 5' RACE reads. This table has approximately 760,000 distinct CDR3 sequences, 20% to 25% appearing once. This CDR3 has 17 amino acids. Trimming left V 0 bases short and J 4 bases short, with 17 bases between. The germline V gene has CDR1 LGHNA and CDR2 YSLEER. The data also belong to a second study, concerning T cells of mothers and their children.

The specimen sequenced was blood. This chain uses TRBV4-3 with TRBJ2-3, with a tentative D call TRBD1 (5 bases). The TCR was taken from a boy under 18 in good health. This CDR3 is CASSQDQGAYVPDTQYF. CDR3 bases: TGCGCCAGCAGCCAAGATCAGGGCGCCTATGTCCCAGATACGCAGTATTTT.